This TCR beta chain is drawn from a study of shared clonotypes between healthy human individuals. Study results and caveats: In contrast to clonotypes shared by all four donors, non-shared clonotypes had lower generation probabilities.

Clones were sequenced by immunoSEQ multiplex PCR, and TCRdb holds only the in-frame ones, with some missing. Counted here are 190,000 or so clones, approximately 61% occurring once; the ten biggest clones make up roughly 10%. This clone has a single count. Its antigen is not identified. This CDR3 is 15 amino acids long. Germline V CDR1 and CDR2: SGHAT, FQNNGV. J gave up 4 bases and V 4 bases, and 3 bases lay outside the gene matches. Sequencing was carried out using memory CD4+ T cells sorted from blood. As to subset: CD45RA-negative fraction. The source is a young man in good health. V is TRBV11-2 and J is TRBJ2-1; 11 nucleotides match TRBD2. The DNA of the CDR3 is TGTGCCAGCAGCTGGGGGACTAGCGGTTACAATGAGCAGTTCTTC. Its translation is CASSWGTSGYNEQFF.